This TCR beta chain stems from a study of blood T cell repertoires in COVID-19. Data came from immunoSEQ multiplex PCR; TCRdb stores just in-frame clones and leaves some out. The table lists a few hundred thousand clones, 83% of them singletons, with less than 7.5% in the top ten. Trimming removed 7 bases at V and 8 bases at J, with 20 bases between. Germline V CDR1 and CDR2: LNHDA, SQIVND (reference sequence). The CDR3 has 14 residues. Sequenced input: peripheral blood. The chain employs TRBV19 and TRBJ1-2; tentatively, D is TRBD1 (5 bases). This TCR came from a woman aged 45-59 years with acute or convalescent COVID-19. CDR3 DNA: TGTGCCAGTATCTCAAGGGGACTGGGGTACGGCTACACCTTC. Amino acids: CASISRGLGYGYTF.